The 14 T cell receptor beta chains reported below all come from one sample, sequenced in a study of blood T cell repertoires in COVID-19 (dated by TCRdb to between 2020 and 2021). Library generation was performed with the immunoSEQ multiplex PCR assay. As stored in TCRdb, this immuneACCESS dataset retains in-frame rearrangements with V and J assigned. A fraction of the clones does not appear; measured against another copy, unresolved V genes explain less than half of the discrepancy, and the remainder lacks a known reason. Counted in this sample were hundreds of thousands of clones; 89% of them appeared once. The ten top clones hold roughly a tenth of the sample. What was sequenced was PBMCs or T cells enriched from blood (not recorded which). Every receptor here comes from a woman aged 40 to 50 who had recovered from COVID-19.

J is TRBJ2-6 and V is TRBV18; TRBD1 is a possible D gene (5 bases). The CDR3 runs to 13 residues. The germline V gene has CDR1 KGHSH and CDR2 LQKENI. V lost 6 bases, J lost 12 bases, and 15 bases lay in between. CDR3 sequence reads: CASSPPGIGVLTF. CDR3 in DNA: TGTGCCAGCTCCCCCCCAGGGATAGGCGTCCTGACTTTC.

This rearrangement joins TRBV5-1 to TRBJ1-2; D might be TRBD1 (6 bases). The germline V gene encodes CDR1 SGHRS and CDR2 YFSETQ. With 7 bases removed from V and 0 bases from J, the gap between germline ends came to 16 bases. The CDR3 has 15 amino acids. The CDR3 spells CASGYSGHTNYGYTF. CDR3 sequence (DNA): TGCGCCAGCGGATACTCGGGACACACTAACTATGGCTACACCTTC. Together with reference TRBV5-1 and TRBJ1-2, the CDR3 gives the full variable domain: KAGVTQTPRYLIKTRGQQVTLSCSPISGHRSVSWYQQTPGQGLQFLFEYFSETQRNKGNFPGRFSGRQFSNSRSEMNVSTLELGDSALYLCASGYSGHTNYGYTFGSGTRLTVV.

V is TRBV9 and J is TRBJ2-2; 9 bases match TRBD2. This CDR3 has 17 amino acids. J gave up 3 bases and V 3 bases, and 9 bases lay outside the gene matches. CDR1 SGDLS and CDR2 YYNGEE come from the germline V gene. The CDR3 DNA reads TGTGCCAGCAGCGCCTACGGAGCGGGAGGCTACACCGGGGAGCTGTTTTTT. Translation gives CASSAYGAGGYTGELFF. Supplemented by reference TRBV9 and TRBJ2-2, the full variable domain reads DSGVTQTPKHLITATGQRVTLRCSPRSGDLSVYWYQQSLDQGLQFLIQYYNGEERAKGNILERFSAQQFPDLHSELNLSSLELGDSALYFCASSAYGAGGYTGELFFGEGSRLTVL.

J is TRBJ1-5 and V is TRBV24-1; no firm D call. V was pared by 3 bases and J by 5 bases, with 19 bases between. Germline V lookup: CDR1 KGHDR, CDR2 SFDVKD. The CDR3 runs 17 residues. CDR3 nucleotides: TGTGCCACCAGTGATCTCCCAGGACTGAGGCCTTATCAGCCCCAGCATTTT. The encoded protein is CATSDLPGLRPYQPQHF.

The chain combines TRBV6-5 with TRBJ2-3; D might be TRBD2 (5 bases). The V end was cut by 7 bases, the J end by 1 base, with 9 bases between. Looked up from germline, CDR1 is MNHEY and CDR2 is SVGAGI. The CDR3 extends over 13 amino acids. The chain's CDR3 is CASTKRGTDTQYF. CDR3 coding DNA: TGTGCCAGCACCAAGAGGGGCACAGATACGCAGTATTTT.

This clone was picked up one time. The chain carries TRBV9 and TRBJ2-7; 9 nucleotides match TRBD2. V shed 4 bases and J 6 bases; nucleotides not matched to a gene: 2. There are 12 residues in the CDR3. Germline V gene data show CDR1 as SGDLS and CDR2 as YYNGEE. The CDR3 coding sequence is TGTGCCAGCAGCCCTAGCGGGGTCGAGCAGTACTTC. The encoded protein is CASSPSGVEQYF. Drawing the rest from reference TRBV9 and TRBJ2-7, the complete variable domain is DSGVTQTPKHLITATGQRVTLRCSPRSGDLSVYWYQQSLDQGLQFLIQYYNGEERAKGNILERFSAQQFPDLHSELNLSSLELGDSALYFCASSPSGVEQYFGPGTRLTVT.

This clone showed up many times. The chain combines TRBV21-1 with TRBJ2-1; the D call TRBD1 from the table was never checked on the DNA. TRBV21-1 is a pseudogene locus. The length of the CDR3 is 16 residues. The CDR3 reads CASSGWRTVRPNEQFF. The DNA of the CDR3 is TGTGCCAGCAGCGGTTGGCGGACAGTTAGGCCCAATGAGCAGTTCTTC.

As for this clone: An end of the junction does not agree with germline; a read error may underlie this. The CDR3, as DNA: TGTGCCAACAGCTTGACAGGGCAAGAGACCCAGTACTTC. It yields the protein CANSLTGQETQYF. This chain links TRBV11-2 with TRBJ2-5; 7 positions agree with TRBD1. CDR1 is SGHAT, CDR2 FQNNGV, per germline. The CDR3 covers 13 residues.

The V gene is TRBV18, the J gene TRBJ2-1; possible D gene TRBD2, 6 bases. The germline V and J ends were trimmed by 6 bases and 10 bases, with 16 bases remaining between them. Germline V gene data show CDR1 as KGHSH and CDR2 as LQKENI. The CDR3 is 13 amino acids. The CDR3: CASSPPVAVEQFF. Here the CDR3 DNA reads TGTGCCAGCTCTCCCCCTGTAGCGGTCGAGCAGTTCTTC.

This chain links TRBV7-3 with TRBJ2-1, with 10 bases identical to TRBD1. In germline, CDR1 is SGHTA, CDR2 FQGTGA. This CDR3 has 15 amino acids. J gave up 8 bases and V 3 bases, and 7 bases lay outside the gene matches. DNA for the CDR3: TGTGCCAGCAGCTTTTCGGGACAGGGGTTGGATGAGCAGTTCTTC. Translated: CASSFSGQGLDEQFF.

V gene TRBV6-2 or TRBV6-3 combines with J gene TRBJ2-5; D is undetermined. CDR3 length: 13 amino acids. Trimming pared 6 bases from V and 2 bases from J, leaving 10 bases between. The germline V gene encodes CDR1 MNHEY and CDR2 SVGEGT. CDR3 loop: CASSQLVQETQYF. CDR3 in DNA: TGTGCCAGCAGCCAGCTGGTGCAAGAGACCCAGTACTTC.

The chain recombines TRBV3-1 (or the pseudogene TRBV3-2) with TRBJ2-7; D perhaps matches TRBD1 (6 bases). In germline, CDR1 is LGHDT, CDR2 YNNKEL (reference sequence). This CDR3 contains 15 residues. V was clipped by 0 bases and J by 4 bases, with 13 bases between them. In nucleotides, the CDR3 is TGTGCCAGCAGCCAAGATAGGGGCAGGGGTTACGAGCAGTACTTC. Translating gives CASSQDRGRGYEQYF.

V usage is TRBV7-3 and J usage is TRBJ2-1; D perhaps matches TRBD2 (5 bases). From germline, CDR1 is SGHTA and CDR2 FQGTGA. This CDR3 is built from 14 residues. Trimming pared 5 bases from V and 7 bases from J, leaving 15 bases between. CDR3 region: CASSPYSEGNEQFF. The CDR3 DNA reads as TGTGCCAGCAGCCCCTATTCCGAGGGAAATGAGCAGTTCTTC.

This clone showed up just once. This chain links TRBV5-1 with TRBJ1-2; tentative D call: TRBD1 (5 bases). V was cut by 1 base and J by 4 bases, with 17 bases left in between. The germline V gene has CDR1 SGHRS and CDR2 YFSETQ. This CDR3 is built from 16 residues. CDR3 loop: CASSLSGGAGTYGYTF. The CDR3 DNA is TGCGCCAGCAGCTTGTCAGGTGGGGCGGGGACCTATGGCTACACCTTC.